A single T cell receptor beta chain is shown here with its context. Its specificity is unknown. V was shortened by 0 bases and J by 0 bases, with 7 bases between the two germline ends. CDR3 length equals 14 residues. Germline V lookup: CDR1 SGHTS, CDR2 YDEGEE. The data originate from a study of identical twins. Study conclusions and caveats: One should note that invariant MAIT and iNKT cells could partly confound zero-insertion analyses. There was an excess of low generation probability in the out-of-frame alpha sequences that twins shared.

Healthy Caucasians alone served as donors. TCRdb independently ran MiXCR on the 5' RACE reads; one entry per CDR3 protein. The sample lists about 490,000 distinct CDR3 sequences; 15% were seen once. The same data also contributed to another study, on yellow fever vaccine responses in identical twins.

The clonotype originates from a woman aged 18-30 years in good health. Sequences were obtained from CD4+ T cells sorted from blood. The rearrangement joins TRBV5-8 to TRBJ2-7; D gene unclear. Here the CDR3 DNA reads TGTGCCAGCAGCTTGGATTCCAGCTCCTACGAGCAGTACGTC. This sequence encodes CASSLDSSSYEQYV.